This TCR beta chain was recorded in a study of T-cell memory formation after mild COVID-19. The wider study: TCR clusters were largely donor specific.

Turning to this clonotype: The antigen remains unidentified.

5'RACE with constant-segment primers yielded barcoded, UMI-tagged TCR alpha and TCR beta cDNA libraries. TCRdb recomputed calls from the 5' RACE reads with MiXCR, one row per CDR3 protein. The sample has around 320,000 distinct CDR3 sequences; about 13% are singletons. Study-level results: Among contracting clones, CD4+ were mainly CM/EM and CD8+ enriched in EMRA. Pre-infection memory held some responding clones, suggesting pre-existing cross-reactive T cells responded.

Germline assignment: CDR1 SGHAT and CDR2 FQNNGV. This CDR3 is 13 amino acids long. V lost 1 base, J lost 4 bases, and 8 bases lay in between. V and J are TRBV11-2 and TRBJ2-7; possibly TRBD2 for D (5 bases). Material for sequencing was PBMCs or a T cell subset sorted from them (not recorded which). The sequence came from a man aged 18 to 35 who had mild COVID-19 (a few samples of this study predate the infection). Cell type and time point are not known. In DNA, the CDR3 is TGTGCCAGCAGCTTAGTGGAGGATTACGAGCAGTACTTC. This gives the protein CASSLVEDYEQYF.